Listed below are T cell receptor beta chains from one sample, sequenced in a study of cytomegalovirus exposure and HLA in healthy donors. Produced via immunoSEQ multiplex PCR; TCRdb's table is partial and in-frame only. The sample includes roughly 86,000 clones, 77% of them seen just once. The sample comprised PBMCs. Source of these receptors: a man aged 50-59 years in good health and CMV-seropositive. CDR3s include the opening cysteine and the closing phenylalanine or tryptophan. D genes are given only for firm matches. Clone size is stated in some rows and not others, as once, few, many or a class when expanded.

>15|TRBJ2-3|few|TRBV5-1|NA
TGCGCCAGCAGCTTGGGGGCAGGAAGCACAGATACGCAGTATTTT
CASSLGAGSTDTQYF
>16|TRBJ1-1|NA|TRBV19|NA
TGTGCCAGTAGTATACAGGGGTTCATCATGAACACTGAAGCTTTCTTT
CASSIQGFIMNTEAFF
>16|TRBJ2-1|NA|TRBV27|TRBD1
TGTGCCAGCAGTTCCCCCCGGACAGGGGGTAACAATGAGCAGTTCTTC
CASSSPRTGGNNEQFF
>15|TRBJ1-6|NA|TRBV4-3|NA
TGCGCCAGCAGCCAAGATGCAGTTGCTAGGTCACCCCTCCACTTT
CASSQDAVARSPLHF
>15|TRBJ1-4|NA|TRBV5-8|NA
TGTGCCAGCACCTCACTGGGAGGGCCTAATGAAAAACTGTTTTTT
CASTSLGGPNEKLFF
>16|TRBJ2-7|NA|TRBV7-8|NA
TGTGCCAGCAGCTTAGCGTCATCCGCAGGGGTGGACGAGCAGTACTTC
CASSLASSAGVDEQYF
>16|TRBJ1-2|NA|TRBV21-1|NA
TGTGCCAGCAGCAAAAATGGGGCAGAGAAGTTTAATGGCTACACCTTC
CASSKNGAEKFNGYTF
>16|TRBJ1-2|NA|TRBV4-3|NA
TGCGCCAGCAGCCGCGGGGCGGGCAGGGAAATGTGGGGCTACACCTTC
CASSRGAGREMWGYTF
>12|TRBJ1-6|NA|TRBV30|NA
TGTGCCTGGAGTGTAAATGAGTCACCCCTCCACTTT
CAWSVNESPLHF
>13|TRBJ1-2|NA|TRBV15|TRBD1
TGTGCCACCAGCAGAGTACAGGGGGAAGGCTACACCTTC
CATSRVQGEGYTF
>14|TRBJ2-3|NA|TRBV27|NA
TGTGCCAGCAGTTTGGGGGCAGACACAGATACGCAGTATTTT
CASSLGADTDTQYF
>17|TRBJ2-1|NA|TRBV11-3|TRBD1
TGTGCCAGCAGCTTAGGCCAACCCGGAACAGGGGGCGAGGAGCAGTTCTTC
CASSLGQPGTGGEEQFF
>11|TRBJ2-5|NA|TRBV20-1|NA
TGCAGTGCTAGAGCCTTGGAGACCCAGTACTTC
CSARALETQYF
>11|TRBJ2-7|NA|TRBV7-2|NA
TGTGCCAGCAGCGACAGGAATGAGCAGTACTTC
CASSDRNEQYF
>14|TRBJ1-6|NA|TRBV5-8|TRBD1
TGTGCCAGCAAATATACAGGGGTGGGTTCACCCCTCCACTTT
CASKYTGVGSPLHF
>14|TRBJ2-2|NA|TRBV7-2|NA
TGTGCCAGCAGCACCTCCGAGCGCACCGGGGAGCTGTTTTTT
CASSTSERTGELFF
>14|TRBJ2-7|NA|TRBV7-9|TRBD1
TGTGCCAGCACCTCCGGGACAGGGGTATACGAGCAGTACTTC
CASTSGTGVYEQYF
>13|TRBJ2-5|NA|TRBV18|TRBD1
TGTGCCAGCTCACCCCAGGGGGAGCAGACCCAGTACTTC
CASSPQGEQTQYF
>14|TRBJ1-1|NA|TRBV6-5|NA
TGTGCCAGCAGTTACGAGGGACAGAACACTGAAGCTTTCTTT
CASSYEGQNTEAFF
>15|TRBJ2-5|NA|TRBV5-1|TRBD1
TGCGCCAGCAGCTCACAGGGGGCGGGCCAAGAGACCCAGTACTTC
CASSSQGAGQETQYF
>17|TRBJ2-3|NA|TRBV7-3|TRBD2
TGTGCCAGCAGCTGGGGACTAGCGGGGGGGCCGGCAGATACGCAGTATTTT
CASSWGLAGGPADTQYF
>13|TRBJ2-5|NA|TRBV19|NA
TGTGCCAGTAGAGCCCGGGGGAAGGAGACCCAGTACTTC
CASRARGKETQYF
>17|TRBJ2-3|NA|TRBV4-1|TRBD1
TGCGCCAGCAGCCAAGATCTAGGACAGGCACCCACAGATACGCAGTATTTT
CASSQDLGQAPTDTQYF